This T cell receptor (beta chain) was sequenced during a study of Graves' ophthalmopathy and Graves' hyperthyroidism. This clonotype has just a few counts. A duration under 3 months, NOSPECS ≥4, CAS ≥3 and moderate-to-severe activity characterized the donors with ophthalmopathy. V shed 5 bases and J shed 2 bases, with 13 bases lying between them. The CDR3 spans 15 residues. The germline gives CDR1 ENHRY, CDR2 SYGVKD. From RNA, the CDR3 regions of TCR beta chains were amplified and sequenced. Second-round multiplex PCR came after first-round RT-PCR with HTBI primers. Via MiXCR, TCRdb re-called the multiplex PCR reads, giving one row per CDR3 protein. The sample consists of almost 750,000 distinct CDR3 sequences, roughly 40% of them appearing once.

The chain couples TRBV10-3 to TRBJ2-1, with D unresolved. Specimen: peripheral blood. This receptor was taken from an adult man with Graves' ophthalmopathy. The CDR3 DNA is TGTGCCATCAGTAGTTCAGGAGATACCTACAATGAGCAGTTCTTC. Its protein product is CAISSSGDTYNEQFF.